The entry below gives a single T cell receptor (beta chain) sequence along with its context. This sample stems from a study of patients and donors after allogeneic stem cell transplantation. Using its own MiXCR run on the RT-PCR reads, TCRdb lists one record per CDR3 protein. The sample carries about 200,000 distinct CDR3 sequences, less than 45% recorded once. The sequence was collected from a human donor who was either an allogeneic HSCT recipient or a stem cell or donor lymphocyte infusion donor (not recorded which). It is not recorded whose cells these are; they may come from a transplant donor. Sequences were obtained from blood, either unsorted or a sorted T cell fraction (not recorded which).

CDR3 sequence: CASSQATLAGINEQFF. The DNA of the CDR3 is TGCGCCAGCAGCCAAGCTACTCTAGCGGGGATCAATGAGCAGTTCTTC. The chain is built from TRBV4-3 and TRBJ2-1, with 9 bases matching TRBD2. After removal of 1 base from V and 6 bases from J, the junction contained 7 bases not matched to a gene. The length of the CDR3 is 16 residues. Germline V lookup: CDR1 LGHNA, CDR2 YSLEER.